The source of this T cell receptor beta chain is a study of T cell clones after liver transplantation. Assay: immunoSEQ multiplex PCR; the TCRdb copy retains only in-frame clones and omits some. This sample has 70,000 to 80,000 clones, with 90% found just once. The input for sequencing was CD4+ T cells from blood, taken before liver transplant. The TCR originated in a human donor who received a liver transplant.

For the CDR3, the DNA is TGTGCCAGCAGCCCACGCTCCCAGGACCAAGAAGGCTACACCTTC. Translating gives CASSPRSQDQEGYTF. This chain links TRBV7-2 with TRBJ1-2; D is uncertain. The germline gives CDR1 SGHTA, CDR2 FQGNSA. The ends were cut back, 5 bases at V and 8 bases at J, with 21 bases in the middle. There are 15 residues in the CDR3.